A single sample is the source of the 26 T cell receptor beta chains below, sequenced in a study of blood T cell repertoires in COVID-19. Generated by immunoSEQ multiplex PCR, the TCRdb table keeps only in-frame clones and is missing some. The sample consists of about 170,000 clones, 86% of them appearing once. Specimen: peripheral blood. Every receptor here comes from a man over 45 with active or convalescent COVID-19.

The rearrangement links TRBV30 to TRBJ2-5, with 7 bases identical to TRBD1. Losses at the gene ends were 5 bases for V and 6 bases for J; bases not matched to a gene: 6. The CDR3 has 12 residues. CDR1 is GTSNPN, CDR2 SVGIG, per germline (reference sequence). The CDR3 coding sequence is TGTGCCTGGGAACAGGGGACGAAGACCCAGTACTTC. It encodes CAWEQGTKTQYF.

CDR3 bases: TGTGCCAGCAGTTACAACGGGGAGTCGTTCTTC. The encoded protein is CASSYNGESFF. The chain carries TRBV6-6 and TRBJ2-1; perhaps TRBD2 as D (5 bases). The CDR3 runs 11 residues. Germline assignment: CDR1 MNHNY and CDR2 SVGAGI (reference sequence). V lost 2 bases and J 15 bases, leaving 11 bases between the germline ends.

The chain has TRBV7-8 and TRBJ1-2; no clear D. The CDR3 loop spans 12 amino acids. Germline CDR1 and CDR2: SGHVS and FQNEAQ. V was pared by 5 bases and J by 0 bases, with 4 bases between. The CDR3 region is CASSLTNYGYTF. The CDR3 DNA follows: TGTGCCAGCAGCCTTACTAACTATGGCTACACCTTC.

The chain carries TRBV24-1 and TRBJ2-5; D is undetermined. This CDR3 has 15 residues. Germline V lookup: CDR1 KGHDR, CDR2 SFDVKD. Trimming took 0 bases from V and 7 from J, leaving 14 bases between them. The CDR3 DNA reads TGTGCCACCAGTGATTTGGCTGGCGGTGTGGGGACCCAGTACTTC. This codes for CATSDLAGGVGTQYF.

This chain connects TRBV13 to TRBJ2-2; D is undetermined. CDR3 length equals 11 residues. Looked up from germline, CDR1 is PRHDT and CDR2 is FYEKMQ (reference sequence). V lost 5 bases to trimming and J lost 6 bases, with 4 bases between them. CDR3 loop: CASSRPGELFF. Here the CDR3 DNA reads TGTGCCAGCAGCCGTCCCGGGGAGCTGTTTTTT.

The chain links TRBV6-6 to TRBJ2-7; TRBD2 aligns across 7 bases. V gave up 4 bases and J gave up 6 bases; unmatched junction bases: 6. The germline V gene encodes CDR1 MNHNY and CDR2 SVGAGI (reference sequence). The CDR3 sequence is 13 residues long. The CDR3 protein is CASSSGLRGEQYF. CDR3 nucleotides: TGTGCCAGCAGTTCGGGACTACGAGGCGAGCAGTACTTC.

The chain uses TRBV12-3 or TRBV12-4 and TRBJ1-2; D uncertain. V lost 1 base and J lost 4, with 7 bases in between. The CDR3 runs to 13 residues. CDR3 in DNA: TGTGCCAGCAGTTTAGAACGAGTCTATGGCTACACCTTC. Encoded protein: CASSLERVYGYTF.

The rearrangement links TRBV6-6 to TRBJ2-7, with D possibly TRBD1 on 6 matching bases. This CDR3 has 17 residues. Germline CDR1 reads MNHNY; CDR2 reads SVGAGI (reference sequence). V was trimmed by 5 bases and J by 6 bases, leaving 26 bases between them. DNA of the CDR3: TGTGCCAGCAGTCTCGCTGTCGGGACAACTTCCAGAGGCGAGCAGTACTTC. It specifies CASSLAVGTTSRGEQYF.

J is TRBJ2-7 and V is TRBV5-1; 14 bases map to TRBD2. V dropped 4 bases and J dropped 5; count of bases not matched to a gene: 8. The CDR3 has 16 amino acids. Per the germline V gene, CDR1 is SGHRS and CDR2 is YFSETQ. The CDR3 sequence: CASSPGTSGSGHEQYF. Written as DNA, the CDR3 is TGCGCCAGCAGCCCAGGGACTAGCGGGAGTGGGCACGAGCAGTACTTC.

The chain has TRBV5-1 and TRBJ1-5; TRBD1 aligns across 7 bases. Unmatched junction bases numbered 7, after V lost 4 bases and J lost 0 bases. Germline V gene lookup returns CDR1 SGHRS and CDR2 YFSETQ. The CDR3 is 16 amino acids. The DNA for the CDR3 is TGCGCCAGCAGCGAAGGGACAGTTAATAGCAATCAGCCCCAGCATTTT. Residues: CASSEGTVNSNQPQHF.

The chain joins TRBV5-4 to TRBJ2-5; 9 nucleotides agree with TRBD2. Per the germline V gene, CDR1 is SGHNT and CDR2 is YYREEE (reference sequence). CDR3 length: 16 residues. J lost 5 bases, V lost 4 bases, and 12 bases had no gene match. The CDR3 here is CASSPRSGSLSETQYF. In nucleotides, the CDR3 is TGTGCCAGCAGCCCCCGTAGCGGGAGTTTGTCTGAGACCCAGTACTTC.

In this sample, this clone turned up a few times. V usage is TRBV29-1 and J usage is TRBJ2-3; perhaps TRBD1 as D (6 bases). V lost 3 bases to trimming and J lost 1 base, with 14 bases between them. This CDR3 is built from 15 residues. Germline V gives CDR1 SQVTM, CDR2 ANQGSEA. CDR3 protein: CSVEGRQVRTDTQYF. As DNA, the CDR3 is TGCAGCGTTGAGGGCCGACAGGTACGCACAGATACGCAGTATTTT.

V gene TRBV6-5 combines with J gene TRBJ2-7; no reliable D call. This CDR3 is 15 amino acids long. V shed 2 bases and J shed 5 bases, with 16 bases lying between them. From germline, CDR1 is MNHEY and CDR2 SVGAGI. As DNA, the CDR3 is TGTGCCAGCAGTTACAGTCTGGTAGAAGTTGACGAGCAGTACTTC. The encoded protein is CASSYSLVEVDEQYF.

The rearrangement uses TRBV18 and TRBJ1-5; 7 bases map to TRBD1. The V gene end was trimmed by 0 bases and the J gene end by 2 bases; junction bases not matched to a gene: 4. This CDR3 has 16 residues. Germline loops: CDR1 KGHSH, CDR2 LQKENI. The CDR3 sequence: CASSPPGGAGNQPQHF. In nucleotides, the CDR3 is TGTGCCAGCTCACCACCAGGGGGCGCGGGCAATCAGCCCCAGCATTTT.

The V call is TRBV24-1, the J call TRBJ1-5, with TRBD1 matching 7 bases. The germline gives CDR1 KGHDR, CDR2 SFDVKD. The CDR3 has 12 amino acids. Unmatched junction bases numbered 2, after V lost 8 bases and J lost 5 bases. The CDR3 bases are TGTGCCACCAACACAGGGGATCAGCCCCAGCATTTT. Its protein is CATNTGDQPQHF.

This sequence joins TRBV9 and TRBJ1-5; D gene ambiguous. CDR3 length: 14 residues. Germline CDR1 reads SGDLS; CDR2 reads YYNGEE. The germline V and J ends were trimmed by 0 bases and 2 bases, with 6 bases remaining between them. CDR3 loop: CASSVGYGNQPQHF. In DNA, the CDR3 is TGTGCCAGCAGCGTAGGCTACGGCAATCAGCCCCAGCATTTT.

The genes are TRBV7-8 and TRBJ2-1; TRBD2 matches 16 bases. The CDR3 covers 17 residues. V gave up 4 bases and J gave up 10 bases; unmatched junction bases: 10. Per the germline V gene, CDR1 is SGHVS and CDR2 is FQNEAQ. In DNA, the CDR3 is TGTGCCAGCAGCTCCCCCAGGGGACTAGCGGGGGGGCCGGAGCAGTTCTTC. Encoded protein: CASSSPRGLAGGPEQFF.

CDR3 coding DNA: TGTGCCAGCAGCTTATTACAGAATGAGCAGTTCTTC. Translating gives CASSLLQNEQFF. The chain recombines TRBV7-2 with TRBJ2-1, with D uncertain. The CDR3 runs to 12 residues. The V gene lost 2 bases and the J gene lost 7 bases, with 6 bases spanning the gap. Germline lookup yields CDR1 SGHTA and CDR2 FQGNSA.

The CDR3 is CSVQGWVLPRFF. The CDR3 DNA reads TGCAGCGTCCAGGGGTGGGTACTCCCGCGATTCTTC. The chain combines TRBV29-1 with TRBJ2-1; TRBD1 might be the D (6 bases). The length of the CDR3 is 12 residues. The V gene's germline CDR1 is SQVTM and CDR2 ANQGSEA. Deletions cut 6 bases from V and 16 bases from J, with 22 bases between.

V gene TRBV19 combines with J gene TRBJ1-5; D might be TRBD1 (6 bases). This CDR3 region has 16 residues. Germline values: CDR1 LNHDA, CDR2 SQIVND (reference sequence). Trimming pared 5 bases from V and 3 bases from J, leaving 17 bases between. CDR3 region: CASSFTSQGINQPQHF. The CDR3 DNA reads TGTGCCAGTAGTTTTACCTCGCAGGGGATCAATCAGCCCCAGCATTTT.

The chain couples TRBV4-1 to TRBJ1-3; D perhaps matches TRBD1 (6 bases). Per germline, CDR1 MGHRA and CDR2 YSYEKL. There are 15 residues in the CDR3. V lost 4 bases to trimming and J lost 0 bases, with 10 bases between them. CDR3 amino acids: CASSRDTRSGNTIYF. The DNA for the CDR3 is TGCGCCAGCAGCCGGGACACTCGCTCTGGAAACACCATATATTTT.

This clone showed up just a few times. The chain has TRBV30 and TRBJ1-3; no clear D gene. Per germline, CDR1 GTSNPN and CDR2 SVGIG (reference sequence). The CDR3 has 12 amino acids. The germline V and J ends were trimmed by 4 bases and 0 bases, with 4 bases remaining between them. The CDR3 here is CAWTSSGNTIYF. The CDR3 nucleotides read TGTGCCTGGACGAGCTCTGGAAACACCATATATTTT.

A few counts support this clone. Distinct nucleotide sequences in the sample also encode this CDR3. This CDR3 reads CASSLGTGDGYTF. CDR3 in DNA: TGTGCCAGCAGCTTAGGGACAGGGGATGGCTACACCTTC. The rearrangement uses TRBV7-2 and TRBJ1-2; TRBD1 matches at 9 bases. Trimming took 1 base from V and 6 from J; bases not matched to a gene: 0. Germline V gene lookup returns CDR1 SGHTA and CDR2 FQGNSA. The CDR3 extends over 13 amino acids.

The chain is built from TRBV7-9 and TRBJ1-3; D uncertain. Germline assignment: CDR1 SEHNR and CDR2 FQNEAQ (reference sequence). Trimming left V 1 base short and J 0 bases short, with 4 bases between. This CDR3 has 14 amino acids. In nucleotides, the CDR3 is TGTGCCAGCAGCTTAGTTAACTCTGGAAACACCATATATTTT. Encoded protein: CASSLVNSGNTIYF.

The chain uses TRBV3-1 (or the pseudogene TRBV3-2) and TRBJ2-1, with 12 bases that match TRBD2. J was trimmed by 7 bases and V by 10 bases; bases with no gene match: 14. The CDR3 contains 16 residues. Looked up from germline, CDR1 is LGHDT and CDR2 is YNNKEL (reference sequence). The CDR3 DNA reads TGTGCCACACTGGGGCGATCTAGCGGGAGGGTGAATGAGCAGTTCTTC. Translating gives CATLGRSSGRVNEQFF.

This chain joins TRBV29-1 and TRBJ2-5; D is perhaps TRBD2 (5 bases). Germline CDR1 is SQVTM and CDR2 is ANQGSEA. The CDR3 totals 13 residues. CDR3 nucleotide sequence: TGCACAATTTCCCCTCGGGGTGGGGAGACCCAGTACTTC. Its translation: CTISPRGGETQYF.